A selection of T cell receptor beta chains follows, all from one sample in a study of blood T cell repertoires in COVID-19. Profiling relied on immunoSEQ multiplex PCR, and the TCRdb table lists in-frame clones only, not all of them. The profile shows 80,000 to 85,000 clones, just over 85% of them singletons. Sequenced sample: peripheral blood. The receptor source for this set is a woman of 80 years or more with acute or convalescent COVID-19. CDR3s include the opening cysteine and the closing phenylalanine or tryptophan. Fields, in order: J gene, clone size, V gene, D gene, CDR3 protein, CDR3 DNA. D genes are given only for firm matches. Clone size appears in some rows only: once, few, many, or a class for an expanded clone.

TRBJ2-3 | NA | TRBV6-2/TRBV6-3 | NA | CASSSPNTQYF | TGTGCCAGCAGTTCCCCAAATACGCAGTATTTT
TRBJ1-1 | NA | TRBV7-8 | TRBD1 | CASSVRDREAFF | TGTGCCAGCAGCGTCCGGGACAGGGAAGCTTTCTTT
TRBJ2-7 | few | TRBV11-2 | NA | CASKPEAASYEQYF | TGTGCCAGCAAACCCGAGGCCGCATCCTACGAGCAGTACTTC
TRBJ2-1 | NA | TRBV9 | TRBD2 | CASSERLAGVHEQFF | TGTGCCAGCAGCGAAAGACTAGCGGGAGTCCATGAGCAGTTCTTC
TRBJ1-3 | NA | TRBV2 | TRBD1 | CASPTGAGNTIYF | TGTGCCAGCCCAACAGGGGCTGGAAACACCATATATTTT
TRBJ2-5 | NA | TRBV6-2/TRBV6-3 | NA | CASTPGGNQETQYF | TGTGCCAGCACCCCCGGGGGAAATCAAGAGACCCAGTACTTC
TRBJ2-1 | once | TRBV19 | TRBD2 | CASSINSLAGHYNEQFF | TGTGCCAGTAGTATCAATTCACTAGCGGGGCATTACAATGAGCAGTTCTTC
TRBJ2-1 | once | TRBV15 | NA | CATSRVPWGSPKRDEQFF | TGTGCCACCAGCAGAGTTCCGTGGGGAAGCCCTAAGAGGGATGAGCAGTTCTTC
TRBJ2-5 | NA | TRBV2 | NA | CASTRSTVQETQYF | TGTGCCAGCACCCGTTCGACAGTCCAAGAGACCCAGTACTTC
TRBJ2-6 | few | TRBV9 | NA | CASRASGANVLTF | TGTGCCAGCAGAGCCTCTGGGGCCAACGTCCTGACTTTC
TRBJ1-2 | NA | TRBV7-2 | TRBD1 | CASSLHGTGGLMGGYTF | TGTGCCAGCAGCTTACACGGGACAGGGGGCTTGATGGGCGGCTACACCTTC
TRBJ2-7 | NA | TRBV12-3/TRBV12-4 | TRBD2 | CASSPTSRAEQYF | TGTGCCAGCAGTCCGACTAGCAGGGCCGAGCAGTACTTC
TRBJ2-3 | NA | TRBV5-1 | TRBD2 | CASSLGLAFTDTQYF | TGCGCCAGCAGCTTGGGACTAGCTTTCACAGATACGCAGTATTTT
TRBJ1-1 | NA | TRBV21-1 | NA | CASSKATGGNTEAFF | TGTGCCAGCAGCAAAGCAACAGGGGGTAACACTGAAGCTTTCTTT
TRBJ2-1 | NA | TRBV6-5 | NA | CASRASRGAYNEQFF | TGTGCCAGCAGGGCCTCGCGGGGAGCCTACAATGAGCAGTTCTTC